The 31 T cell receptor beta chains in this list originate from one sample, sequenced in a study of OX40 agonist ivuxolimab in advanced cancers. Some clones are missing from TCRdb's copy, which holds only in-frame ones; the method was immunoSEQ multiplex PCR. Found here are under 80,000 clones, roughly 88% of them singletons; the top ten hold around 4.1%. The source was CD4+ or CD8+ T cells sorted from blood, collected in a trial of the OX40 agonist ivuxolimab. The receptors here all came from an adult with an advanced solid tumor such as melanoma, head and neck, liver or kidney cancer.

The chain carries TRBV5-4 and TRBJ2-2, with 12 bases matching TRBD2. J gave up 4 bases and V 4 bases, and 5 bases lay outside the gene matches. CDR3 length equals 16 residues. The germline V gene encodes CDR1 SGHNT and CDR2 YYREEE (reference sequence). The CDR3 sequence is CASSTGLAGSTGELFF. For the CDR3, the DNA is TGTGCCAGCAGCACCGGACTAGCGGGGAGCACCGGGGAGCTGTTTTTT.

This clone appeared once. The rearrangement links TRBV7-2 to TRBJ1-5, with TRBD1 as a possible D gene (5 bases). The CDR3 spans 17 residues. V was cut by 5 bases and J by 0 bases, with 17 bases left in between. The germline CDR1 and CDR2 sequences are SGHTA and FQGNSA. DNA for the CDR3: TGTGCCAGCAGCCAGAACCCCCCAGGGTTTAGCAATCAGCCCCAGCATTTT. The encoded protein is CASSQNPPGFSNQPQHF.

The V call is TRBV28, the J call TRBJ2-1; 13 bases agree with TRBD2. CDR3 length equals 19 residues. Germline V gives CDR1 MDHEN, CDR2 SYDVKM. J lost 4 bases, V lost 4 bases, and 13 bases had no gene match. The CDR3 sequence: CASSSHSAGTSGIYNEQFF. The CDR3 DNA reads TGTGCCAGCAGTTCACACTCCGCCGGGACTAGCGGGATTTACAATGAGCAGTTCTTC.

On this clone itself: A read error may account for a junction end that differs from germline. The chain links TRBV7-7 to TRBJ2-5; D possibly corresponds to TRBD1 (6 bases). CDR1 and CDR2 from the germline V gene are SSHAT and FNYEAQ (reference sequence). The CDR3 runs to 16 residues. Written as DNA, the CDR3 is TGTGCTAGCAGCCCAAATTTCTCTGGACAGAAAGAGACCCAGTACTTC. It specifies CASSPNFSGQKETQYF.

The chain employs TRBV10-3 and TRBJ1-4; D ambiguous. Per germline, CDR1 ENHRY and CDR2 SYGVKD. The CDR3 is 12 amino acids. Trimming removed 8 bases from V and 4 bases from J, with 8 bases in between. Here the CDR3 reads CAIAADNEKLFF. The CDR3 DNA reads as TGTGCCATCGCGGCAGATAATGAAAAACTGTTTTTT.

The J gene is TRBJ2-3, the V gene TRBV9; 9 nucleotides line up with TRBD1. Trimming cost V 2 bases and J 3 bases; bases outside gene matches: 7. The CDR3 is 16 amino acids. Germline loops: CDR1 SGDLS, CDR2 YYNGEE. The CDR3 region is CASSVAGQGGTDTQYF. The DNA of the CDR3 is TGTGCCAGCAGCGTTGCGGGACAGGGTGGTACAGATACGCAGTATTTT.

The DNA for the CDR3 is TGTGCCAGTAGTAAAGGACAGGGGCGAACCTACGAGCAGTACTTC. Amino acid sequence: CASSKGQGRTYEQYF. The chain employs TRBV19 and TRBJ2-7, with 9 bases that match TRBD1. The V and J ends lost 4 bases and 2 bases, in that order; junction bases with no gene match: 6. The germline V gene encodes CDR1 LNHDA and CDR2 SQIVND (reference sequence). The CDR3 is 15 residues long.

The chain links TRBV6-5 to TRBJ1-1; unclear D gene. The CDR3 sequence is 13 residues long. V was trimmed by 5 bases and J by 4 bases, leaving 11 bases between them. CDR1 and CDR2 (germline): MNHEY, SVGAGI. This CDR3 reads CASSPPLGTEAFF. The CDR3 bases are TGTGCCAGCAGTCCCCCCCTGGGCACTGAAGCTTTCTTT.

This clone occurred a few times. The rearrangement joins TRBV7-3 to TRBJ2-2; D is perhaps TRBD1 or TRBD2 (5 bases each). V was shortened by 3 bases and J by 3 bases, with 8 bases between the two germline ends. The CDR3 is 14 amino acids. Germline V lookup: CDR1 SGHTA, CDR2 FQGTGA. The DNA of the CDR3 is TGTGCCAGCAGCTTGGGACCTCACACCGGGGAGCTGTTTTTT. As protein: CASSLGPHTGELFF.

The V and J genes are TRBV29-1 and TRBJ2-5, with 11 positions matching TRBD1. Germline CDR1 reads SQVTM; CDR2 reads ANQGSEA. The length of the CDR3 is 14 residues. V dropped 4 bases and J dropped 4; count of bases not matched to a gene: 5. The CDR3 DNA follows: TGCAGCGTTGGGACAGGGGGCTTTGGAGAGACCCAGTACTTC. Amino acids: CSVGTGGFGETQYF.

With respect to this clone: The sample has other DNA sequences that encode this CDR3 too. V is TRBV19 and J is TRBJ1-1; D not resolved. Germline V gene data show CDR1 as LNHDA and CDR2 as SQIVND (reference sequence). V gave up 7 bases and J gave up 0 bases, with 9 bases separating them. There are 13 residues in the CDR3. The CDR3 loop reads CASKYAMNTEAFF. CDR3 bases: TGTGCCAGTAAATACGCAATGAACACTGAAGCTTTCTTT.

The chain is built from TRBV5-5 and TRBJ2-1; 10 bases fit TRBD2. The CDR3 covers 15 residues. Germline V gene lookup returns CDR1 SGHKS and CDR2 YYEKEE (reference sequence). Trimming took 1 base from V and 8 from J; bases not matched to a gene: 6. The CDR3 coding sequence is TGTGCCAGCAGCTTGTCACTAGCGGGATTCTATGAGCAGTTCTTC. Its translation: CASSLSLAGFYEQFF.

The rearrangement links TRBV19 to TRBJ2-7; TRBD1 matches at 11 bases. Unmatched junction bases numbered 3, after V lost 5 bases and J lost 3 bases. The germline V gene encodes CDR1 LNHDA and CDR2 SQIVND (reference sequence). The CDR3 is made up of 14 amino acids. The CDR3 nucleotides read TGTGCCAGTAGTCGGGACAGGGGGGACTACGAGCAGTACTTC. It specifies CASSRDRGDYEQYF.

V is TRBV27 and J is TRBJ2-6; 16 bases agree with TRBD2. Germline V gene lookup returns CDR1 MNHEY and CDR2 SMNVEV (reference sequence). The CDR3 is 19 amino acids. Germline trimming cut 5 bases from V and 3 bases from J; bases unmatched to any gene: 7. Here the CDR3 reads CASSPGTSGRVSGANVLTF. The DNA for the CDR3 is TGTGCCAGCAGTCCCGGGACTAGCGGGAGGGTTAGTGGGGCCAACGTCCTGACTTTC.

The chain is built from TRBV5-4 and TRBJ2-3; 7 bases fit TRBD2. The V gene end was trimmed by 1 base and the J gene end by 0 bases; junction bases not matched to a gene: 8. The CDR3 consists of 17 residues. Per the germline V gene, CDR1 is SGHNT and CDR2 is YYREEE (reference sequence). The DNA of the CDR3 is TGTGCCAGCAGCTTGTCGGGGAGGGCCGGTAGCACAGATACGCAGTATTTT. This encodes CASSLSGRAGSTDTQYF. Looking up the rest from reference TRBV5-4 and TRBJ2-3 gives the full variable domain: ETGVTQSPTHLIKTRGQQVTLRCSSQSGHNTVSWYQQALGQGPQFIFQYYREEENGRGNFPPRFSGLQFPNYSSELNVNALELDDSALYLCASSLSGRAGSTDTQYFGPGTRLTVL.

The chain has TRBV4-2 and TRBJ1-1; tentatively, D is TRBD1 (5 bases). Trimming cost V 3 bases and J 3 bases, with 23 bases left between them. Germline-derived CDR1 and CDR2 are LGHNA and YNFKEQ. This CDR3 has 18 residues. The CDR3 region has the DNA TGTGCCAGCAGCCAGTACCCGCTGGGGACGGAGTCGGACACTGAAGCTTTCTTT. This sequence encodes CASSQYPLGTESDTEAFF.

This clone was found a few times. The CDR3 is CASGGGWRECCEQYF. The CDR3 DNA reads as TGTGCTAGTGGGGGCGGATGGCGGGAGTGCTGTGAGCAGTACTTC. V and J are TRBV12-5 and TRBJ2-7; 7 nucleotides agree with TRBD2. The germline V gene encodes CDR1 LGHNT and CDR2 FRNRAP. This CDR3 spans 15 amino acids. V gave up 6 bases and J gave up 7 bases; unmatched junction bases: 15.

This clone has only a few counts. The chain has TRBV7-8 and TRBJ2-3; D unresolved. Germline lookup yields CDR1 SGHVS and CDR2 FQNEAQ. Trimming stripped 4 bases from V and 5 bases from J, with 16 bases between. The CDR3 covers 15 residues. DNA for the CDR3: TGTGCCAGCAGCTCCCCGGGCCCCAAGGAAGATACGCAGTATTTT. This codes for CASSSPGPKEDTQYF.

V is TRBV18 and J is TRBJ1-5; the D is unclear. CDR3 size: 14 residues. Germline lookup yields CDR1 KGHSH and CDR2 LQKENI. V shed 6 bases and J shed 4 bases, with 13 bases lying between them. The CDR3 DNA sequence: TGTGCCAGCTCTCTCGACGGGATAAATCAGCCCCAGCATTTT. This sequence encodes CASSLDGINQPQHF.

This clone turned up a few times. The J gene is TRBJ2-6, the V gene TRBV5-8; 11 bases align to TRBD1. This CDR3 contains 17 residues. Germline values: CDR1 SGHTS, CDR2 YDEGEE. Trimming at V came to 5 bases and at J to 2 bases, leaving 6 bases not matched to a gene. Here the CDR3 DNA reads TGTGCCAGCAGGTACGGACAGGGGGCCCCTGGGGCCAACGTCCTGACTTTC. It yields the protein CASRYGQGAPGANVLTF.

The gene calls are TRBV15 and TRBJ1-5, with 7 nucleotides matching TRBD1. With V trimmed by 3 bases and J by 7 bases, 6 bases remained unmatched. This CDR3 has 14 residues. The germline CDR1 and CDR2 sequences are LNHNV and YYDKDF (reference sequence). The chain's CDR3 is CATSRTGFGQPQHF. CDR3 coding DNA: TGTGCCACCAGCAGGACAGGGTTCGGGCAGCCCCAGCATTTT.

The chain links TRBV6-1 to TRBJ1-6; the match to TRBD1 covers 7 bases. This CDR3 region has 17 residues. Losses at the gene ends were 2 bases for V and 0 bases for J; bases not matched to a gene: 4. Germline loops: CDR1 MNHNS, CDR2 SASEGT. The chain's CDR3 is CASSESQGSSYNSPLHF. The CDR3 DNA reads TGTGCCAGCAGTGAATCACAGGGGAGCTCCTATAATTCACCCCTCCACTTT.

The chain uses TRBV7-2 and TRBJ2-1, with no clear D. V lost 1 base, J lost 7 bases, and 8 bases lay in between. Per germline, CDR1 SGHTA and CDR2 FQGNSA. The CDR3 sequence is 13 residues long. CDR3 protein: CASSLGGVNEQFF. CDR3 coding DNA: TGTGCCAGCAGCTTAGGAGGAGTTAATGAGCAGTTCTTC. Full variable domain (missing parts from reference TRBV7-2 and TRBJ2-1): GAGVSQSPSNKVTEKGKDVELRCDPISGHTALYWYRQSLGQGLEFLIYFQGNSAPDKSGLPSDRFSAERTGGSVSTLTIQRTQQEDSAVYLCASSLGGVNEQFFGPGTRLTVL.

The chain employs TRBV9 and TRBJ1-3; 9 bases match TRBD1. The CDR3 extends over 15 amino acids. Germline loops: CDR1 SGDLS, CDR2 YYNGEE. V shed 4 bases, J shed 5 bases, and the junction held 7 bases outside the gene matches. The CDR3 here is CASSPGTGNRNTIYF. CDR3 coding DNA: TGTGCCAGCAGCCCCGGGACAGGGAATAGAAACACCATATATTTT. The full variable domain, its missing parts supplied by reference TRBV9 and TRBJ1-3, is DSGVTQTPKHLITATGQRVTLRCSPRSGDLSVYWYQQSLDQGLQFLIQYYNGEERAKGNILERFSAQQFPDLHSELNLSSLELGDSALYFCASSPGTGNRNTIYFGEGSWLTVV.

This chain's CDR3 is CASSPPAEPYGYTF. The CDR3 DNA follows: TGTGCCAGCTCACCACCGGCCGAGCCCTATGGCTACACCTTC. The chain couples TRBV18 to TRBJ1-2, with unresolved D. CDR1 and CDR2 (germline): KGHSH, LQKENI. Deletions cut 0 bases from V and 4 bases from J, with 9 bases between. CDR3 length: 14 amino acids.

The chain employs TRBV27 and TRBJ1-6, with D perhaps matching TRBD1 (5 bases). The germline V gene has CDR1 MNHEY and CDR2 SMNVEV (reference sequence). The CDR3 extends over 15 amino acids. V was cut by 3 bases and J by 5 bases, with 11 bases left in between. In DNA form, the CDR3 reads TGTGCCAGCAGTTTTACCCGGGGGAATAATTCACCCCTCCACTTT. It specifies CASSFTRGNNSPLHF.

The table lists this clone with a few counts. V is TRBV15 and J is TRBJ2-1; D is ambiguous. Germline lookup yields CDR1 LNHNV and CDR2 YYDKDF (reference sequence). The V end was cut by 8 bases, the J end by 1 base, with 3 bases between. The CDR3 loop spans 11 amino acids. For the CDR3, the DNA is TGTGCCACCGGGTCCTACAATGAGCAGTTCTTC. This sequence encodes CATGSYNEQFF.

The V gene is TRBV30, the J gene TRBJ1-1, with no clear D. Trimming removed 2 bases from V and 0 bases from J, with 4 bases in between. Per germline, CDR1 GTSNPN and CDR2 SVGIG (reference sequence). CDR3 length: 12 amino acids. In nucleotides, the CDR3 is TGTGCCTGGAGTTCTTTGAACACTGAAGCTTTCTTT. Translated, it gives CAWSSLNTEAFF.

The gene calls are TRBV5-4 and TRBJ2-7; 9 nucleotides agree with TRBD2. Unmatched junction bases numbered 6, after V lost 3 bases and J lost 2 bases. The CDR3 length is 15 residues. Germline CDR1 SGHNT, CDR2 YYREEE (reference sequence). The CDR3 loop reads CASSSMTSGTYEQYF. The DNA for the CDR3 is TGTGCCAGCAGCTCGATGACTAGCGGAACCTACGAGCAGTACTTC.

The chain employs TRBV7-6 and TRBJ2-5; possible D gene TRBD1, 5 bases. The CDR3 runs 14 residues. Trimming shortened V by 5 bases and J by 0 bases, and 10 bases separated the two germline ends. Germline V gives CDR1 SGHVS, CDR2 FNYEAQ. CDR3 sequence: CASSPRQNQETQYF. CDR3 bases: TGTGCCAGCAGCCCCCGACAGAACCAAGAGACCCAGTACTTC.

V gene TRBV19 combines with J gene TRBJ2-5; TRBD2 matches 7 bases. There are 15 residues in the CDR3. J gave up 0 bases and V 8 bases, and 9 bases lay outside the gene matches. CDR1 is LNHDA and CDR2 is SQIVND in the germline V gene (reference sequence). This chain's CDR3 is CASARSGTYQETQYF. The CDR3 coding sequence is TGTGCCAGTGCTCGCAGCGGGACGTACCAAGAGACCCAGTACTTC.